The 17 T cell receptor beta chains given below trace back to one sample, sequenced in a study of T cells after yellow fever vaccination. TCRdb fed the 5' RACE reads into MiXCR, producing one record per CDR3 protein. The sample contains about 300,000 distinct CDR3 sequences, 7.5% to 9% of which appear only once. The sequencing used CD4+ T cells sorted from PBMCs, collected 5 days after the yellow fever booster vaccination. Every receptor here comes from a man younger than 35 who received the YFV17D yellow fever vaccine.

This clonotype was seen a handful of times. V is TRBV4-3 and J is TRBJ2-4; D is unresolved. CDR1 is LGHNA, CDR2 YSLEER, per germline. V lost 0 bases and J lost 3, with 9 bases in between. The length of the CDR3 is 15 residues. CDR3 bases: TGCGCCAGCAGCCAAGATATTGGCGGCAAAAACATTCAGTACTTC. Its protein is CASSQDIGGKNIQYF.

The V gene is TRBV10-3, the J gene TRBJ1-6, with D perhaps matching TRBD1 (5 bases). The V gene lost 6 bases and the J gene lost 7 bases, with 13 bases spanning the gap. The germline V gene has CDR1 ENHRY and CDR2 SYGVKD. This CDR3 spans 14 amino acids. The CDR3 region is CAIREGTQNSPLHF. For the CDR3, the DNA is TGTGCCATCAGGGAGGGGACGCAGAATTCACCCCTCCACTTT.

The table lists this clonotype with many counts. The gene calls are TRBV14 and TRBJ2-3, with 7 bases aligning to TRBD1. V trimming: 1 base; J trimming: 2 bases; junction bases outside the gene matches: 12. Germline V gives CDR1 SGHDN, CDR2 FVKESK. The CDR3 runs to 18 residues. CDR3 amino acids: CASSQVTPGRGYTDTQYF. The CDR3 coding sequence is TGTGCCAGCAGCCAAGTAACCCCTGGCAGGGGGTACACAGATACGCAGTATTTT.

In DNA, the CDR3 is TGTGCCAGCAACCGGCGGACCCTCAGCACAGATACGCAGTATTTT. Its translation: CASNRRTLSTDTQYF. V and J are TRBV6-2 or TRBV6-3 and TRBJ2-3; D gene uncertain. The CDR3 consists of 15 residues. V lost 7 bases and J lost 0, with 14 bases in between. Germline loops: CDR1 MNHEY, CDR2 SVGEGT.

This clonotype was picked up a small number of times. The CDR3 DNA sequence: TGTGCCAGCAGAAGAAACTCTGGGGCCAACGTCCTGACTTTC. This codes for CASRRNSGANVLTF. This chain connects TRBV6-5 to TRBJ2-6; D not certain. The CDR3 loop spans 14 amino acids. The V end lost 6 bases, the J end lost 0 bases, and 6 bases lay between the germline ends. Germline CDR1 reads MNHEY; CDR2 reads SVGAGI.

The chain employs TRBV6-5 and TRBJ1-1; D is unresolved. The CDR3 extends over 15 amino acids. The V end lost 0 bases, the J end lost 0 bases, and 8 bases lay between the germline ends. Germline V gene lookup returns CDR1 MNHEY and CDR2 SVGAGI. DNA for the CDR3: TGTGCCAGCAGTTACTCGATTCCGTTGAACACTGAAGCTTTCTTT. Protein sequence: CASSYSIPLNTEAFF.

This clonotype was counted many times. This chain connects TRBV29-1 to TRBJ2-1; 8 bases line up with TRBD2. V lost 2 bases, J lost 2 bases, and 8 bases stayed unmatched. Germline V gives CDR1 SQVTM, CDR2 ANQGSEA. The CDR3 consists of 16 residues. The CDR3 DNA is TGCAGCGTTGAAAAGGGGATAGCGGGGACCTACAATGAGCAGTTCTTC. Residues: CSVEKGIAGTYNEQFF.

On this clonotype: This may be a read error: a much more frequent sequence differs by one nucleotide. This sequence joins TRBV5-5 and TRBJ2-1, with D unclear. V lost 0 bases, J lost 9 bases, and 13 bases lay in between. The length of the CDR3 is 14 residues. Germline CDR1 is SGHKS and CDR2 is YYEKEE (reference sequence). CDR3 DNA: TGTGCCAGCAGCTTGGGTCTGACCCTAGGTGAGCAGTTCTTC. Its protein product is CASSLGLTLGEQFF.

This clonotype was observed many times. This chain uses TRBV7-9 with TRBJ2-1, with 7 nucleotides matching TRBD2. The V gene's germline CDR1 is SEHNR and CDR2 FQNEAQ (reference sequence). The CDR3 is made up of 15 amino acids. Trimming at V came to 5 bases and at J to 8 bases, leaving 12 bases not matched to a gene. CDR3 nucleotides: TGTGCCAGCAGCCCTCATACCGGGACTACGGATGAGCAGTTCTTC. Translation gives CASSPHTGTTDEQFF.

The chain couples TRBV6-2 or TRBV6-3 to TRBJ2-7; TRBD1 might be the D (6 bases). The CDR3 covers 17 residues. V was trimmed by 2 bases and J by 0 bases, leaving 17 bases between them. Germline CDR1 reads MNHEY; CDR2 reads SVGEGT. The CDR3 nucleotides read TGTGCCAGCAGTTACACCCCAGGGACACAAGTCTCCTACGAGCAGTACGTC. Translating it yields CASSYTPGTQVSYEQYV.

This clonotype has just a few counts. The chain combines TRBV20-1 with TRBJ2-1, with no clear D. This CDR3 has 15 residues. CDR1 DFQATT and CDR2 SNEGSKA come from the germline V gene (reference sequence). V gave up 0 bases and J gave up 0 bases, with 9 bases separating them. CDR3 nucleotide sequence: TGCAGTGCTAGAGATCAAAAGGGCTCCTACAATGAGCAGTTCTTC. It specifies CSARDQKGSYNEQFF.

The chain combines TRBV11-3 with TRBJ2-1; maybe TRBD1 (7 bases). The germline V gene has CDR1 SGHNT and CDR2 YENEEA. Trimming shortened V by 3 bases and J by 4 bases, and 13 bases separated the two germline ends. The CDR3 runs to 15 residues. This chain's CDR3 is CASSLAQGGYNEQFF. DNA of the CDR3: TGTGCCAGCAGCTTGGCGCAGGGGGGATACAATGAGCAGTTCTTC.

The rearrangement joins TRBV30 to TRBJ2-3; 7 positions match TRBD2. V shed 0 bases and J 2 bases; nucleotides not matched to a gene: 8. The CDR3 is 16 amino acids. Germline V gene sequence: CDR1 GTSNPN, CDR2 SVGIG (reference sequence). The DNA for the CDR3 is TGTGCCTGGAGTGTAGGTTTGGGACTAAACACAGATACGCAGTATTTT. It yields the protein CAWSVGLGLNTDTQYF.

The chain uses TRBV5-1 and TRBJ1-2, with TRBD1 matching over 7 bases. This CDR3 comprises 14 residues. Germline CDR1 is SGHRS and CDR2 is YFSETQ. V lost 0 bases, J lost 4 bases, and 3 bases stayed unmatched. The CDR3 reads CASSLGTGAYGYTF. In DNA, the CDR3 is TGCGCCAGCAGCTTGGGGACAGGCGCCTATGGCTACACCTTC.

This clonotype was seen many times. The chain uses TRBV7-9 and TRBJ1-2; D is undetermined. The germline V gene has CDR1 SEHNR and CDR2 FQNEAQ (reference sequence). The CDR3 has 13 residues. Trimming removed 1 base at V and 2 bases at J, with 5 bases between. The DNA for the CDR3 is TGTGCCAGCAGCTTAGAACCAAACTATGGCTACACCTTC. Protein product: CASSLEPNYGYTF.

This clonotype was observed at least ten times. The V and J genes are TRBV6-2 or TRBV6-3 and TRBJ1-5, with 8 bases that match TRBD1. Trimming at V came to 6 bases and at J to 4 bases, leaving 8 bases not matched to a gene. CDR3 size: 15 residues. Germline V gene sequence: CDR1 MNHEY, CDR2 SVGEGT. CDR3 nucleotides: TGTGCCAGCAGAGGGGGACAGGATGGGAATCAGCCCCAGCATTTT. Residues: CASRGGQDGNQPQHF.

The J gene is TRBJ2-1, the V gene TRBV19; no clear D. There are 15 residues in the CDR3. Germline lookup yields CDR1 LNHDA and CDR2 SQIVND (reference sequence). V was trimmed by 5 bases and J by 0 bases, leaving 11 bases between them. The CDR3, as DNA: TGTGCCAGTAGTGCACAAACGTACTCCTACAATGAGCAGTTCTTC. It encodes CASSAQTYSYNEQFF.